Following are 21 T cell receptor beta chains from one sample sequenced in a study of T cells in Graves' hyperthyroidism and ophthalmopathy. Amplified regions were TCR beta CDR3 sequences from RNA transcripts. HTBI primers drove first-round RT-PCR of the TCR CDR3. Each CDR3 protein gets one entry after TCRdb re-called the multiplex PCR reads with MiXCR. The data show 310,000 or so distinct CDR3 sequences, over 15% seen once. Material: blood. These receptors were collected from a woman in her sixties with Graves' ophthalmopathy.

This chain links TRBV20-1 with TRBJ1-2; D not certain. The germline gives CDR1 DFQATT, CDR2 SNEGSKA (reference sequence). The V gene lost 7 bases and the J gene lost 0 bases, with 9 bases spanning the gap. This CDR3 has 12 residues. The CDR3: CSGYLSNYGYTF. CDR3 sequence (DNA): TGCAGTGGGTATCTTTCTAACTATGGCTACACCTTC.

The chain has TRBV7-2 and TRBJ2-3, with 8 bases matching TRBD2. The germline V gene has CDR1 SGHTA and CDR2 FQGNSA. The CDR3 sequence is 17 residues long. Losses at the gene ends were 2 bases for V and 0 bases for J; bases not matched to a gene: 7. DNA for the CDR3: TGTGCCAGCAGCTTAAGGTTCGAGCGGGGGAGCACAGATACGCAGTATTTT. This sequence encodes CASSLRFERGSTDTQYF.

This clonotype was found a few times. The rearrangement uses TRBV20-1 and TRBJ1-2, with TRBD1 identical over 7 bases. The CDR3 contains 12 residues. From germline, CDR1 is DFQATT and CDR2 SNEGSKA (reference sequence). The junction had 1 base not matched to a gene; V was cut back by 1 base and J by 5 bases. CDR3 coding DNA: TGCAGTGCTAGAGCGACAGGGTATGGCTACACCTTC. Amino acid sequence: CSARATGYGYTF.

This clonotype has just a few counts. The rearrangement joins TRBV12-3 or TRBV12-4 to TRBJ2-1; 8 bases are a match to TRBD2. The CDR3 sequence is 13 residues long. The CDR3 DNA reads as TGTGCGGGCGGGGGGCCCACCTACAATGAGCAGTTCTTC. Its translation is CAGGGPTYNEQFF.

The sample holds a few counts of this clonotype. The chain combines TRBV24-1 with TRBJ2-2; D possibly corresponds to TRBD1 (6 bases). The CDR3 covers 13 residues. Per the germline V gene, CDR1 is KGHDR and CDR2 is SFDVKD. V was trimmed by 4 bases and J by 6 bases, leaving 8 bases between them. As DNA, the CDR3 is TGTGCCACCAGTGACAACAGGGCCGGGGAGCTGTTTTTT. Amino acids: CATSDNRAGELFF.

This clonotype was seen repeatedly, ten times or more. The chain combines TRBV2 with TRBJ1-6; 8 bases fit TRBD1. The V gene's germline CDR1 is SNHLY and CDR2 FYNNEI. This CDR3 has 15 residues. After removal of 8 bases from V and 4 bases from J, the junction contained 7 bases not matched to a gene. CDR3 region: CASDQGAVYNSPLHF. CDR3 nucleotide sequence: TGTGCCAGCGATCAGGGGGCGGTTTATAATTCACCCCTCCACTTT.

The chain links TRBV10-3 to TRBJ2-1; 10 nucleotides agree with TRBD1. The CDR3 runs 14 residues. V lost 6 bases and J lost 6; bases outside the gene matches: 5. Germline V gene sequence: CDR1 ENHRY, CDR2 SYGVKD. The CDR3 loop reads CAISPGQGTNEQFF. CDR3 DNA: TGTGCCATCAGCCCGGGACAGGGGACCAATGAGCAGTTCTTC.

The chain joins TRBV5-5 to TRBJ2-7; D perhaps matches TRBD1 (5 bases). This CDR3 spans 14 amino acids. V was shortened by 7 bases and J by 0 bases, with 14 bases between the two germline ends. Germline CDR1 reads SGHKS; CDR2 reads YYEKEE (reference sequence). The CDR3 bases are TGTGCCAGCTTAAGGGGCGACAGCTCCTACGAGCAGTACTTC. Translated: CASLRGDSSYEQYF.

This clonotype was detected a few times. The CDR3 here is CASSPLSDANYGYTF. CDR3 nucleotide sequence: TGTGCCAGCTCACCACTGTCAGACGCTAACTATGGCTACACCTTC. The chain combines TRBV18 with TRBJ1-2, with D unresolved. V shed 1 base and J shed 0 bases, with 9 bases lying between them. Germline V lookup: CDR1 KGHSH, CDR2 LQKENI. This CDR3 spans 15 amino acids.

This rearrangement joins TRBV5-6 to TRBJ2-1; 9 bases are a match to TRBD2. V was clipped by 7 bases and J by 8 bases; unmatched bases: 13. The length of the CDR3 is 15 residues. Germline CDR1 and CDR2: SGHDT and YYEEEE. CDR3 residues: CASSPGGRARDEQFF. CDR3 bases: TGTGCCAGCTCACCAGGCGGGAGGGCCCGGGATGAGCAGTTCTTC. Supplemented by reference TRBV5-6 and TRBJ2-1, the full variable domain reads DAGVTQSPTHLIKTRGQQVTLRCSPKSGHDTVSWYQQALGQGPQFIFQYYEEEERQRGNFPDRFSGHQFPNYSSELNVNALLLGDSALYLCASSPGGRARDEQFFGPGTRLTVL.

This clonotype has at least ten counts. The V and J genes are TRBV20-1 and TRBJ1-4; 9 bases align to TRBD1. Trimming removed 3 bases from V and 4 bases from J; junction bases left unmatched: 3. The CDR3 consists of 14 residues. CDR1 is DFQATT, CDR2 SNEGSKA, per germline (reference sequence). CDR3 amino acids: CSARLGQGNEKLFF. For the CDR3, the DNA is TGCAGTGCTAGGTTGGGACAGGGTAATGAAAAACTGTTTTTT.

This clonotype showed up many times. The rearrangement links TRBV28 to TRBJ1-1, with unresolved D. The CDR3 consists of 16 residues. Between the trimmed V and J ends, which lost 5 bases and 1 base, there was a span of 17 bases. Germline lookup yields CDR1 MDHEN and CDR2 SYDVKM. The chain's CDR3 is CASSPEGPWRNTEAFF. The CDR3 DNA is TGTGCCAGCAGTCCCGAAGGCCCCTGGCGGAACACTGAAGCTTTCTTT.

At least ten counts were recorded for this clonotype. The rearrangement uses TRBV7-9 and TRBJ2-7; either TRBD1 or TRBD2 may fit D (5 bases each). CDR1 is SEHNR, CDR2 FQNEAQ, per germline (reference sequence). This CDR3 contains 15 residues. The V end lost 1 base, the J end lost 7 bases, and 17 bases lay between the germline ends. CDR3 in amino acids: CASSLVGMGDVEQYF. In nucleotides, the CDR3 is TGTGCCAGCAGCTTAGTGGGCATGGGGGACGTGGAGCAGTACTTC.

This clonotype was seen ten or more times. The chain combines TRBV5-6 with TRBJ2-5, with D hard to call. V lost 2 bases to trimming and J lost 2 bases, with 7 bases between them. In germline, CDR1 is SGHDT, CDR2 YYEEEE. This CDR3 contains 13 residues. The CDR3 DNA follows: TGTGCCAGCAGCTTACCACCACAAGAGACCCAGTACTTC. Protein: CASSLPPQETQYF.

This clonotype was detected ten times or more. This chain joins TRBV6-1 and TRBJ2-1; 7 bases fit TRBD2. The CDR3 extends over 19 amino acids. V lost 6 bases to trimming and J lost 0 bases; unmatched junction nucleotides: 17. Germline V CDR1 and CDR2: MNHNS, SASEGT. The CDR3 loop is CASSRRGGTHLSSYNEQFF. CDR3 bases: TGTGCCAGCAGCAGACGCGGGGGTACACACCTTAGCTCCTACAATGAGCAGTTCTTC.

This clonotype was counted many times. In DNA, the CDR3 is TGTGCCAGCAGCGGAAACAGGGTCGGGGCAACTAATGAAAAACTGTTTTTT. Its translation: CASSGNRVGATNEKLFF. V and J are TRBV7-2 and TRBJ1-4; D possibly corresponds to TRBD1 (6 bases). CDR3 size: 17 residues. CDR1 and CDR2 from the germline V gene are SGHTA and FQGNSA. Trimming pared 5 bases from V and 0 bases from J, leaving 16 bases between.

This clonotype was recorded many times. The chain uses TRBV29-1 and TRBJ1-1; 8 nucleotides agree with TRBD1. The trim removed 6 bases at V and 4 bases at J, leaving 10 bases unmatched. Germline CDR1 is SQVTM and CDR2 is ANQGSEA. The CDR3 spans 14 residues. The CDR3 is CSVNRGARGTEAFF. In DNA, the CDR3 is TGCAGCGTAAACAGGGGGGCGCGTGGCACTGAAGCTTTCTTT.

This clonotype was counted ten times or more. DNA of the CDR3: TGCGCCAGCACCGCAATAGCGGGATTAACCTACGAGCAGTACTTC. Encoded protein: CASTAIAGLTYEQYF. The gene calls are TRBV5-1 and TRBJ2-7; 8 bases align to TRBD2. The length of the CDR3 is 15 residues. J gave up 2 bases and V 6 bases, and 10 bases lay outside the gene matches. The germline V gene has CDR1 SGHRS and CDR2 YFSETQ.

The CDR3 region has the DNA TGTGCCTCGGTACCAGCAGCCGCCCCGAATTCACCCCTCCACTTT. Translation: CASVPAAAPNSPLHF. The chain combines TRBV28 with TRBJ1-6; D remains ambiguous. The germline V and J ends were trimmed by 11 bases and 7 bases, with 21 bases remaining between them. The CDR3 has 15 residues. Germline loops: CDR1 MDHEN, CDR2 SYDVKM.

This clonotype was seen many times. The chain has TRBV27 and TRBJ2-3; no definite D call. Germline V gene sequence: CDR1 MNHEY, CDR2 SMNVEV (reference sequence). Trimming shortened V by 3 bases and J by 4 bases, and 8 bases separated the two germline ends. The CDR3 consists of 13 residues. The CDR3 coding sequence is TGTGCCAGCAGTTTTACGGTATCAGATACGCAGTATTTT. It encodes CASSFTVSDTQYF.

The rearrangement uses TRBV6-1 and TRBJ1-2; D call uncertain. The CDR3 covers 12 residues. The V end lost 7 bases, the J end lost 4 bases, and 10 bases lay between the germline ends. Per germline, CDR1 MNHNS and CDR2 SASEGT. DNA for the CDR3: TGTGCCAGCAAGCAGGCCCCCTATGGCTACACCTTC. Its translation is CASKQAPYGYTF.